This T cell receptor (beta chain) was retrieved from a study of blood T cell repertoires in COVID-19. Overall study context: The study drew acute and convalescent COVID-19 samples from the United States, Italy and Spain.

Per the original methods: Estimated nucleated cell counts came from reference gene primer amplification. Sequenced by immunoSEQ multiplex PCR; TCRdb stores in-frame clones only, minus some. V and J calls plus clone size are reproduced from that table; the DNA served to infer D and trimming. The table has about 480,000 clones, 85% to 90% seen once. While infection was still active, Seattle patients were enrolled and then followed longitudinally. This receptor was obtained from a woman aged 50 to 60 with COVID-19, enrolled during active disease. Sequences were obtained from peripheral blood.

The CDR3, as DNA: TGTGCCAGCAGCCCGGCTGGGGGGGAATTACGCAATCAGCCCCAGCATTTT. Translating gives CASSPAGGELRNQPQHF. This sequence joins TRBV5-5 and TRBJ1-5; the D gene is possibly TRBD1 (5 bases). CDR1 and CDR2 (germline): SGHKS, YYEKEE (reference sequence). Deletions cut 4 bases from V and 2 bases from J, with 19 bases between. CDR3 length equals 17 residues.